This TCR beta chain appears in the sequencing data of a study of early T cells in non-severe SARS-CoV-2 infection. Study details: Sequenced material consisted of bulk RNA (from unsorted whole blood), and chains were unpaired.

Germline V gene sequence: CDR1 SGHDT, CDR2 YYEEEE. The CDR3 covers 15 residues. Trimming took 2 bases from V and 2 from J, leaving 13 bases between them. The protocol attached unique molecular identifiers to individual cDNA molecules. One entry per CDR3 protein, called by TCRdb with MiXCR from the 5' RACE reads. The sample yields about 97,000 distinct CDR3 sequences, about 10% seen once. Points on this clonotype: Antigen: not known.

Notes on the study in general: Database matching using VDJdb favored anti-spike CD8 responses, with private and CD4 specificities left missing.

The sequence was collected from an adult who was a healthcare worker with PCR-confirmed SARS-CoV-2 infection or an uninfected control (not recorded which). The chain combines TRBV5-6 with TRBJ1-2; the D is unclear. Sequencing used whole blood, obtained at baseline. CDR3 residues: CASSLGRRGNYGYTF. As DNA, the CDR3 is TGTGCCAGCAGCTTAGGAAGGCGAGGAAACTATGGCTACACCTTC. Variable domain in full (rest from reference TRBV5-6 and TRBJ1-2): DAGVTQSPTHLIKTRGQQVTLRCSPKSGHDTVSWYQQALGQGPQFIFQYYEEEERQRGNFPDRFSGHQFPNYSSELNVNALLLGDSALYLCASSLGRRGNYGYTFGSGTRLTVV.